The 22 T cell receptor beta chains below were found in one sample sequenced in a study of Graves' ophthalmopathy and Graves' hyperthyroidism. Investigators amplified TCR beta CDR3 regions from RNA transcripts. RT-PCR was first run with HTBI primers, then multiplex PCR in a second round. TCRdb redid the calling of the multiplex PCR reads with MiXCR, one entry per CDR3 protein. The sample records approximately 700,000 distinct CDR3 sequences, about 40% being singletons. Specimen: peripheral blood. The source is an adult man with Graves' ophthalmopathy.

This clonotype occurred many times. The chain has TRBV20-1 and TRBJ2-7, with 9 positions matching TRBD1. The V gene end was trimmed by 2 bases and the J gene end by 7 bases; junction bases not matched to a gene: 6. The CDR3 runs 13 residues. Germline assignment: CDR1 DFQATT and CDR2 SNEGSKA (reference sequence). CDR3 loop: CSARRDRAPEQYF. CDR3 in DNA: TGCAGTGCTAGACGGGACAGGGCGCCGGAGCAGTACTTC.

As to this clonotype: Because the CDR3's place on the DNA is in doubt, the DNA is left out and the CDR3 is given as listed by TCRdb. The CDR3 sequence: CSALLGQGAGSCFF. The chain uses TRBV20-1 and TRBJ2-2; the tabulated D call, TRBD1, remains unverified against the DNA. The CDR3 sequence runs 14 residues, both termini included. In germline, CDR1 is DFQATT, CDR2 SNEGSKA (reference sequence).

CDR3 loop: CASSEVGAGQGNSPLHF. CDR3 nucleotide sequence: TGTGCCAGCAGTGAAGTTGGTGCCGGACAGGGCAATTCACCCCTCCACTTT. The rearrangement links TRBV12-3 or TRBV12-4 to TRBJ1-6; 8 bases fit TRBD1. This CDR3 region has 17 residues. The ends lost 5 bases at V and 7 bases at J; junction bases unmatched: 13.

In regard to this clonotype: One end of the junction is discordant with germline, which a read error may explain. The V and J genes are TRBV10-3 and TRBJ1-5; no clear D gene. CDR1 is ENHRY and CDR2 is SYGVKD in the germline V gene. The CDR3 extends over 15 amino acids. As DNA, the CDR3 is TGTGCCAGCAGTTACCCGGACGGCTCCAATCAGCCCCAGCATTTT. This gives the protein CASSYPDGSNQPQHF.

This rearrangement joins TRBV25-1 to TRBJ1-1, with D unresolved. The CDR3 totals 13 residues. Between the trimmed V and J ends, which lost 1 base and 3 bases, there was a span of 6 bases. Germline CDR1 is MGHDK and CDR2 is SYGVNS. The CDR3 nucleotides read TGTGCCAGCAGTGAATGGATTGACACTGAAGCTTTCTTT. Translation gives CASSEWIDTEAFF.

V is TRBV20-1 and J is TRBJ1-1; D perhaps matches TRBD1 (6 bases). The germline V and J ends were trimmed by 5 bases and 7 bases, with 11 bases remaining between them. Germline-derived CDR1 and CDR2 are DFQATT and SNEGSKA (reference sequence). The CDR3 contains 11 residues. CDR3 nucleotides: TGCAGTGCTGTCGACAGGATTGAAGCTTTCTTT. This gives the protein CSAVDRIEAFF.

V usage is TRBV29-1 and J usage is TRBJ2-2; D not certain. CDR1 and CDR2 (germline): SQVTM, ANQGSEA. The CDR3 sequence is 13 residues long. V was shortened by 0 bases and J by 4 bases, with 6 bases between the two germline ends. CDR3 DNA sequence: TGCAGCGTTGAAGAGGACGGCACCGGGGAGCTGTTTTTT. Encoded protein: CSVEEDGTGELFF.

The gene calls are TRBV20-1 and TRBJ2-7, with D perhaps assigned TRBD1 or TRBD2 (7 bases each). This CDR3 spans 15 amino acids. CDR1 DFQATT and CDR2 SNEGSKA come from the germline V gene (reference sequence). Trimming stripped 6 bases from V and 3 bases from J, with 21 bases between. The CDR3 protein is CSAVPGGGYGYEQYF. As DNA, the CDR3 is TGCAGTGCCGTCCCAGGGGGAGGGTATGGCTACGAGCAGTACTTC.

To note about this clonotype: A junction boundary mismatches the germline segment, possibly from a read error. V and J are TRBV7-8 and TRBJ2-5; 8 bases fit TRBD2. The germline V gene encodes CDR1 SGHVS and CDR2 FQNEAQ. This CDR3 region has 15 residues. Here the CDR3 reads CASSLWGALTSARDF. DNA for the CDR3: TGTGCCAGCAGCTTATGGGGGGCCCTGACTAGCGCGAGGGACTTC.

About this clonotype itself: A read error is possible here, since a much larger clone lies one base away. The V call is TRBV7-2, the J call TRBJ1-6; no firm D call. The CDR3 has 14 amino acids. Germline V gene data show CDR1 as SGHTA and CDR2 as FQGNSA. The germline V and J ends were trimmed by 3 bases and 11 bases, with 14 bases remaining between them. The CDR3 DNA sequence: TGTGCCAGCAGCTTCGGCGTGGGCGATCCACCCCTCCACTTT. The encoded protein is CASSFGVGDPPLHF.

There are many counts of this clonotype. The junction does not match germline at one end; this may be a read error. CDR3 loop: CASSQLRGDEAFF. In nucleotides, the CDR3 is TGTGCTAGCAGCCAGCTTCGGGGGGACGAAGCTTTCTTT. The genes are TRBV7-7 and TRBJ1-1; tentative D call: TRBD1 (5 bases). Germline CDR1 and CDR2: SSHAT and FNYEAQ (reference sequence). The CDR3 length is 13 residues.

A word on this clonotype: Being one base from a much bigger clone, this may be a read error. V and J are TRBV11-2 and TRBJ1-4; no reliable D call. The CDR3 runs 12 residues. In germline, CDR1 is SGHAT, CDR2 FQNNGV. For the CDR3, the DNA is TGCGCCAGCAACCAAGATCTGGGGAAACTGTTTTTT. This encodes CASNQDLGKLFF.

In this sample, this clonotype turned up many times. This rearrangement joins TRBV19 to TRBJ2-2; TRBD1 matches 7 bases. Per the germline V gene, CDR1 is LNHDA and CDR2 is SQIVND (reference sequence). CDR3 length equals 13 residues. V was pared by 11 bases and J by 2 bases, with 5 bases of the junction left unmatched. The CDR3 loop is CAGRTGNTGELFF. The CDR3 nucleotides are TGTGCCGGACGGACAGGAAACACCGGGGAGCTGTTTTTT.

DNA of the CDR3: TGTGCCAGCGCCTCCGGGGGGGGACGGGTCACTGAAAAACTGTTTTTT. Translation gives CASASGGGRVTEKLFF. The chain employs TRBV2 and TRBJ1-4, with a tentative D call TRBD1 (5 bases). The V end was cut by 8 bases, the J end by 7 bases, with 23 bases between. Germline CDR1 reads SNHLY; CDR2 reads FYNNEI. The CDR3 loop spans 16 amino acids.

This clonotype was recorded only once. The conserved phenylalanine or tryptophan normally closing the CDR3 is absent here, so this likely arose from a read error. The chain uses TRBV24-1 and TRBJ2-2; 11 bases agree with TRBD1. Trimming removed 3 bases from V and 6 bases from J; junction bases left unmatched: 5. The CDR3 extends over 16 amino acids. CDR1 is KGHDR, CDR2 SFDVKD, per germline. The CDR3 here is CATSDPPGQGAGELFS. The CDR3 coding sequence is TGTGCCACCAGTGATCCACCGGGACAGGGGGCCGGGGAGCTGTTTTCT.

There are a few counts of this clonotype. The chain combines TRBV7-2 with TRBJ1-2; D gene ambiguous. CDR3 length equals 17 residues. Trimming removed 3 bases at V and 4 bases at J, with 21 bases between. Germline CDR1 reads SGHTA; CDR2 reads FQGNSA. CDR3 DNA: TGTGCCAGCAGCTTGGCCTATATGAGACTCAAGCTCTATGGCTACACCTTC. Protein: CASSLAYMRLKLYGYTF.

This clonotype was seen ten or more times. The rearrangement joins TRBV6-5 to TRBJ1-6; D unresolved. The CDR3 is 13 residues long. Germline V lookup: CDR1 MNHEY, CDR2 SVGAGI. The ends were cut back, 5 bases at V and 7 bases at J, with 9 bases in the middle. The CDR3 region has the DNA TGTGCCAGCAGTACAAGATTCAATTCACCCCTCCACTTT. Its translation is CASSTRFNSPLHF.

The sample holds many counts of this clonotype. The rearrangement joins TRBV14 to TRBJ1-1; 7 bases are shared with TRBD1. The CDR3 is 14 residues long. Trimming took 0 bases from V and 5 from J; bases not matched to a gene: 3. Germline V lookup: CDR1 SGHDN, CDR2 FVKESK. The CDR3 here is CASSQEQGGTEAFF. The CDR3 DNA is TGTGCCAGCAGCCAAGAGCAGGGGGGGACTGAAGCTTTCTTT.

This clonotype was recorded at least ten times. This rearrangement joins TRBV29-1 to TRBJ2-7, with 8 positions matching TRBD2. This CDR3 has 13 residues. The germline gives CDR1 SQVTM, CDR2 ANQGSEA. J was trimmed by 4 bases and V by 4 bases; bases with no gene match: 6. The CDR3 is CSVGGGSLYEQYF. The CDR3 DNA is TGCAGCGTTGGCGGGGGGTCCCTTTACGAGCAGTACTTC.

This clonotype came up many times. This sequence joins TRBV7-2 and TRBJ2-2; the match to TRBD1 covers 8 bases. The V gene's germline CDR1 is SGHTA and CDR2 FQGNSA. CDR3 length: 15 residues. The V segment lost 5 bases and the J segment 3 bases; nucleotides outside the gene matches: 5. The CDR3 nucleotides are TGTGCCAGCAGCAACGACAGGGGCCACACCGGGGAGCTGTTTTTT. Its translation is CASSNDRGHTGELFF.

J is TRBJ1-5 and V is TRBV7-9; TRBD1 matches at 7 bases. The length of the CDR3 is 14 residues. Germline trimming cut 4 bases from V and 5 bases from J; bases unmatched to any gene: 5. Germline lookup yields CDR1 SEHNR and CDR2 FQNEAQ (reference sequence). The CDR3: CASSSDRIYQPQHF. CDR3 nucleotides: TGTGCCAGCAGCTCGGACAGGATCTATCAGCCCCAGCATTTT.

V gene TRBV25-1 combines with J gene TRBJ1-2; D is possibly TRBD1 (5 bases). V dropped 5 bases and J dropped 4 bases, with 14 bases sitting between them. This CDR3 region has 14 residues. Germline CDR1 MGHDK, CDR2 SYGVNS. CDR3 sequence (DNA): TGTGCCAGCAGTCTGGGGGTATCGGGCTATGGCTACACCTTC. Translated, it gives CASSLGVSGYGYTF.